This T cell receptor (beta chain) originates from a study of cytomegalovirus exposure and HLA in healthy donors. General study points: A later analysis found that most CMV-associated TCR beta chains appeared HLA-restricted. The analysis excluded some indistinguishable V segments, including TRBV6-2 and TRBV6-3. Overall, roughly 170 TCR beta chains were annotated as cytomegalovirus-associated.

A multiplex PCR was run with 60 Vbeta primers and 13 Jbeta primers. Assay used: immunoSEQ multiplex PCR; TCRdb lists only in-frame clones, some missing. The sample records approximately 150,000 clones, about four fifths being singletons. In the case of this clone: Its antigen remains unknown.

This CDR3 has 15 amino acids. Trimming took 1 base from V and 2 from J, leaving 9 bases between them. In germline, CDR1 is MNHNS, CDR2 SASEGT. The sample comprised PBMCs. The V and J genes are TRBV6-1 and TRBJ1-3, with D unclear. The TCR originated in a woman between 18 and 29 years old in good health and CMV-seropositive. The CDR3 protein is CASSEDPRAGNTIYF. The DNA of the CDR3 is TGTGCCAGCAGTGAAGACCCACGGGCTGGAAACACCATATATTTT.